This passage covers 25 T cell receptor beta chains from one sample sequenced in a study of blood T cells in healthy people across ages. Then a second PCR, running roughly 7 to 12 cycles, was carried out with a sample-barcoded 5' primer and a J-beta primer mix. TCRdb redid the calling of the 5' RACE reads with MiXCR, one entry per CDR3 protein. The top ten clones hold about 30% of a sample with about 670,000 distinct CDR3 sequences, roughly 41% of them seen once. Sequencing input: blood. The receptors originated from an older man in good health.

The chain recombines TRBV6-2 or TRBV6-3 with TRBJ2-1; D gene ambiguous. CDR3 size: 13 residues. Germline loops: CDR1 MNHEY, CDR2 SVGEGT. The V end was cut by 4 bases, the J end by 8 bases, with 12 bases between. Here the CDR3 DNA reads TGTGCCAGCAGTTTGGTGCCTACCGATGAGCAGTTCTTC. Amino acids: CASSLVPTDEQFF.

This clonotype was recorded once. The chain has TRBV3-1 and TRBJ1-4, with 9 bases fitting TRBD1. The germline gives CDR1 LGHDT, CDR2 YNNKEL (reference sequence). The CDR3 is made up of 17 amino acids. With V trimmed by 1 base and J by 3 bases, 6 bases remained unmatched. The CDR3, as DNA: TGTGCCAGCAGCCAAGGCACAGGGGGCGCCTCTAATGAAAAACTGTTTTTT. It codes for CASSQGTGGASNEKLFF.

This clonotype showed up just a few times. This chain joins TRBV7-3 and TRBJ2-5; 11 bases align to TRBD2. The junction had 13 bases not matched to a gene; V was cut back by 5 bases and J by 11 bases. This CDR3 has 15 residues. Germline V gene lookup returns CDR1 SGHTA and CDR2 FQGTGA. In DNA form, the CDR3 reads TGTGCCAGCAGCCTACTAGCGGGAGAGGTGGATGAGCAGTACTTC. Protein sequence: CASSLLAGEVDEQYF.

V is TRBV11-1 and J is TRBJ2-3; 8 positions agree with TRBD1. The CDR3 is 15 residues long. V shed 5 bases and J 2 bases; nucleotides not matched to a gene: 6. The germline CDR1 and CDR2 sequences are SGHAT and FQDESV (reference sequence). CDR3 sequence: CASSPGQGNTDTQYF. CDR3 nucleotides: TGTGCCAGCAGCCCAGGACAGGGAAACACAGATACGCAGTATTTT.

V is TRBV6-6 and J is TRBJ1-4; tentatively, D is TRBD1 (5 bases). This CDR3 has 15 residues. V was clipped by 2 bases and J by 4 bases, with 11 bases between them. Looked up from germline, CDR1 is MNHNY and CDR2 is SVGAGI (reference sequence). As DNA, the CDR3 is TGTGCCAGCAGTTACGAGGCAGGGTTTAATGAAAAACTGTTTTTT. Its translation is CASSYEAGFNEKLFF.

This chain connects TRBV5-1 to TRBJ2-7; the D gene is possibly TRBD1 (5 bases). The CDR3 has 14 residues. Between the trimmed V and J ends, which lost 2 bases and 1 base, there was a span of 10 bases. Germline assignment: CDR1 SGHRS and CDR2 YFSETQ. CDR3 sequence reads: CASSFTTDSYEQYF. In DNA, the CDR3 is TGCGCCAGCAGCTTCACGACAGATTCCTACGAGCAGTACTTC.

This clonotype was observed many times. The chain couples TRBV6-5 to TRBJ2-7; D remains ambiguous. Germline V CDR1 and CDR2: MNHEY, SVGAGI. The V end lost 4 bases, the J end lost 4 bases, and 8 bases lay between the germline ends. The CDR3 loop spans 12 amino acids. CDR3 coding DNA: TGTGCCAGCAGTTCCATCAGGTACGAGCAGTACTTC. Translating gives CASSSIRYEQYF.

The rearrangement uses TRBV27 and TRBJ2-5; D perhaps matches TRBD2 (5 bases). Matching the DNA end better, TRBJ2-7 makes the J call doubtful. The germline V gene encodes CDR1 MNHEY and CDR2 SMNVEV (reference sequence). The CDR3 is 15 residues long. The CDR3 spells CASSPRSGVGYEQYF. Here the CDR3 DNA reads TGTGCCAGCAGTCCACGTTCCGGGGTCGGGTACGAGCAGTACTTC.

V gene TRBV6-5 combines with J gene TRBJ1-2; D is undetermined. CDR1 and CDR2 from the germline V gene are MNHEY and SVGAGI. V dropped 4 bases and J dropped 6 bases, with 6 bases sitting between them. CDR3 length: 11 amino acids. The CDR3 reads CASSSPNGYTF. In DNA, the CDR3 is TGTGCCAGCAGTTCCCCCAATGGCTACACCTTC.

This clonotype was observed a few times. Sequence at one end of the junction differs from germline and may be a read error. The V and J genes are TRBV3-1 and TRBJ2-7; D is possibly TRBD1 (5 bases). The tail of the sequence fits TRBJ2-5 better, so the J call may be wrong. Germline V lookup: CDR1 LGHDT, CDR2 YNNKEL (reference sequence). This CDR3 is 14 amino acids long. The CDR3: CTSSQGRGRKTQYF. In DNA, the CDR3 is TGTACCAGCAGCCAAGGTAGGGGTAGGAAGACCCAGTACTTC.

The table lists this clonotype with a few counts. The V and J genes are TRBV6-2 or TRBV6-3 and TRBJ2-7; 10 bases are shared with TRBD1. Trimming took 6 bases from V and 3 from J; bases not matched to a gene: 8. Germline CDR1 and CDR2: MNHEY and SVGEGT. The CDR3 sequence is 15 residues long. The CDR3 region is CASRPDRGLIYEQYF. As DNA, the CDR3 is TGTGCCAGCAGGCCCGACAGGGGGCTCATCTACGAGCAGTACTTC.

This rearrangement joins TRBV20-1 to TRBJ2-5; 8 bases fit TRBD1. The CDR3 consists of 12 residues. Germline loops: CDR1 DFQATT, CDR2 SNEGSKA (reference sequence). Trimming at V came to 5 bases and at J to 5 bases, leaving 4 bases not matched to a gene. The CDR3 sequence is CSAGGQAETQYF. The CDR3 DNA follows: TGCAGTGCTGGGGGACAGGCGGAGACCCAGTACTTC.

V is TRBV20-1 and J is TRBJ2-1; 7 nucleotides align to TRBD2. This CDR3 comprises 15 residues. Trimming took 6 bases from V and 0 from J; bases not matched to a gene: 8. Germline CDR1 is DFQATT and CDR2 is SNEGSKA (reference sequence). The CDR3 region is CSANKRGLSYNEQFF. The CDR3 DNA reads TGCAGTGCGAACAAGCGGGGCCTCTCCTACAATGAGCAGTTCTTC.

J is TRBJ1-2 and V is TRBV6-6; 9 bases map to TRBD1. The CDR3 loop spans 16 amino acids. Trimming at V came to 2 bases and at J to 5 bases, leaving 9 bases not matched to a gene. CDR1 and CDR2 from the germline V gene are MNHNY and SVGAGI (reference sequence). The CDR3: CASSYITGTGWYGYTF. In nucleotides, the CDR3 is TGTGCCAGCAGTTACATAACCGGGACAGGGTGGTATGGCTACACCTTC.

The V gene is TRBV5-1, the J gene TRBJ2-1, with 9 bases aligning to TRBD2. This CDR3 has 15 amino acids. V lost 0 bases, J lost 8 bases, and 6 bases stayed unmatched. Germline loops: CDR1 SGHRS, CDR2 YFSETQ. CDR3 protein: CASSLDTGGRDEQFF. CDR3 coding DNA: TGCGCCAGCAGCTTGGATACGGGCGGGAGGGATGAGCAGTTCTTC.

The gene calls are TRBV20-1 and TRBJ2-3; 13 bases fit TRBD2. The V gene's germline CDR1 is DFQATT and CDR2 SNEGSKA (reference sequence). This CDR3 has 16 amino acids. V shed 5 bases, J shed 2 bases, and the junction held 7 bases outside the gene matches. CDR3 sequence (DNA): TGCAGTGCTGGGACTAGCGGGGCGAGGGTCACAGATACGCAGTATTTT. Its protein product is CSAGTSGARVTDTQYF.

This clonotype has a handful of counts. The chain combines TRBV7-2 with TRBJ2-7; D is tentatively TRBD1 or TRBD2 (6 bases each). V gave up 6 bases and J gave up 2 bases, with 20 bases separating them. The CDR3 is 16 amino acids. The germline V gene encodes CDR1 SGHTA and CDR2 FQGNSA. CDR3 protein: CASRQRGAGQTYEQYF. The CDR3 DNA follows: TGTGCCAGCAGACAGAGGGGGGCAGGGCAAACCTACGAGCAGTACTTC.

CDR3 region: CASSLLGRGDEQFF. CDR3 nucleotides: TGTGCCAGCAGTTTACTAGGGAGAGGGGATGAGCAGTTCTTC. The rearrangement links TRBV12-3 or TRBV12-4 to TRBJ2-1, with D perhaps given as TRBD1 or TRBD2 (5 bases each). This CDR3 is 14 amino acids long. V was cut by 2 bases and J by 8 bases, with 13 bases left in between.

The V call is TRBV7-2, the J call TRBJ2-7; 9 bases fit TRBD1. V was pared by 5 bases and J by 7 bases, with 9 bases of the junction left unmatched. CDR1 is SGHTA and CDR2 is FQGNSA in the germline V gene. This CDR3 is built from 14 residues. Here the CDR3 reads CASSVGQGGNEQYF. Here the CDR3 DNA reads TGTGCCAGCAGCGTGGGACAGGGTGGCAATGAGCAGTACTTC.

Many counts were recorded for this clonotype. The V call is TRBV4-1, the J call TRBJ2-1, with TRBD2 as a possible D gene (6 bases). The germline gives CDR1 MGHRA, CDR2 YSYEKL. The CDR3 is 18 amino acids. The germline V and J ends were trimmed by 2 bases and 0 bases, with 17 bases remaining between them. CDR3 loop: CASSQTNLASSSYNEQFF. CDR3 bases: TGCGCCAGCAGCCAAACGAACCTAGCGAGCAGCTCCTACAATGAGCAGTTCTTC.

This clonotype was seen a few times. The chain recombines TRBV7-2 with TRBJ2-1; perhaps D is TRBD1 or TRBD2 (7 bases each). CDR1 and CDR2 (germline): SGHTA, FQGNSA. The CDR3 runs to 12 residues. The V end was cut by 8 bases, the J end by 11 bases, with 16 bases between. CDR3 coding DNA: TGTGCCAGCCTCAACAGGGGACTACAGCAGTTCTTC. Amino acids: CASLNRGLQQFF. The full variable domain, completed using reference TRBV7-2 and TRBJ2-1, is GAGVSQSPSNKVTEKGKDVELRCDPISGHTALYWYRQSLGQGLEFLIYFQGNSAPDKSGLPSDRFSAERTGGSVSTLTIQRTQQEDSAVYLCASLNRGLQQFFGPGTRLTVL.

V usage is TRBV12-3 or TRBV12-4 and J usage is TRBJ2-5; D not certain. Deletions cut 1 base from V and 5 bases from J, with 11 bases between. This CDR3 is 14 amino acids long. The CDR3 region is CASSLGVLGETQYF. The CDR3 nucleotides are TGTGCCAGCAGTTTAGGGGTGCTAGGTGAGACCCAGTACTTC.

The CDR3 region is CASSLAGGDPNEQYF. Here the CDR3 DNA reads TGTGCCAGCAGCTTGGCGGGGGGGGACCCGAATGAGCAGTACTTC. V usage is TRBV7-2 and J usage is TRBJ2-5; TRBD2 matches 9 bases. Trimming removed 3 bases from V and 11 bases from J; junction bases left unmatched: 13. The CDR3 contains 15 residues. CDR1 and CDR2 from the germline V gene are SGHTA and FQGNSA.

The chain uses TRBV6-2 or TRBV6-3 and TRBJ2-4, with 11 nucleotides matching TRBD1. Matching the DNA end better, TRBJ2-7 makes the J call doubtful. The germline gives CDR1 MNHEY, CDR2 SVGEGT. This CDR3 comprises 14 residues. The CDR3 nucleotides are TGTGCCAGCAGCCGGACAGGGGGCCCGTACGAGCAGTACTTC. Translation gives CASSRTGGPYEQYF.

The J gene is TRBJ2-1, the V gene TRBV15; unclear D gene. CDR3 length: 14 residues. V was shortened by 2 bases and J by 6 bases, with 11 bases between the two germline ends. From germline, CDR1 is LNHNV and CDR2 YYDKDF (reference sequence). The CDR3 loop is CATSRRSKGNEQFF. DNA for the CDR3: TGTGCCACCAGCAGAAGATCTAAGGGCAATGAGCAGTTCTTC.